Shown below are 6 T cell receptor beta chains from a single sample sequenced in a study of pediatric ulcerative colitis. The rectum was sampled with one to two pinch biopsies at colonoscopy. Assay used: immunoSEQ multiplex PCR; TCRdb lists only in-frame clones, some missing. The sample holds around 18,000 clones; roughly 74% are singletons and the top ten take roughly 7%. The sample consisted of gut tissue. The receptors here all came from a boy between 5 and 17 years old with moderate ulcerative colitis.

This rearrangement joins TRBV18 to TRBJ2-7; D gene unclear. V dropped 6 bases and J dropped 7 bases, with 13 bases sitting between them. The CDR3 is 12 residues long. The germline V gene encodes CDR1 KGHSH and CDR2 LQKENI. For the CDR3, the DNA is TGTGCCAGCTCCGAGCCGCCCGGGGAGCAGTACTTC. Translated, it gives CASSEPPGEQYF.

This clone was recorded only once. V usage is TRBV9 and J usage is TRBJ2-7, with D possibly matching TRBD2 (6 bases). The V gene's germline CDR1 is SGDLS and CDR2 YYNGEE. This CDR3 is built from 15 residues. The V and J ends lost 4 bases and 5 bases respectively, with 19 bases between them. The CDR3 sequence is CASSSRDSLRNEQYF. The CDR3 nucleotides read TGTGCCAGCAGCAGCCGGGACTCCTTACGGAACGAGCAGTACTTC.

This clone was seen a handful of times. The chain carries TRBV11-3 and TRBJ2-1, with 9 positions matching TRBD1. Germline-derived CDR1 and CDR2 are SGHNT and YENEEA. J was trimmed by 13 bases and V by 4 bases; bases with no gene match: 2. The CDR3 totals 11 residues. The CDR3, as DNA: TGTGCCAGCAGCTGGGACAGGGTACAGTTCTTC. Its protein product is CASSWDRVQFF.

This chain joins TRBV19 and TRBJ2-1; D gene uncertain. The CDR3 loop spans 15 amino acids. CDR1 is LNHDA and CDR2 is SQIVND in the germline V gene (reference sequence). V was clipped by 4 bases and J by 1 base, with 11 bases between them. This CDR3 reads CASSRSKGSYNEQFF. The CDR3 coding sequence is TGTGCCAGTAGTAGATCTAAAGGGTCCTACAATGAGCAGTTCTTC.

The V call is TRBV9, the J call TRBJ1-1; 7 bases map to TRBD1. V lost 4 bases to trimming and J lost 1 base; unmatched junction nucleotides: 13. The CDR3 spans 17 residues. Germline loops: CDR1 SGDLS, CDR2 YYNGEE. The CDR3 region has the DNA TGTGCCAGCAGCACCCCACGCCAGGGACAGAGGAACACTGAAGCTTTCTTT. Translation gives CASSTPRQGQRNTEAFF.

The chain joins TRBV6-5 to TRBJ2-7; D not certain. Trimming cost V 4 bases and J 4 bases, with 8 bases left between them. In germline, CDR1 is MNHEY, CDR2 SVGAGI. The CDR3 totals 12 residues. The CDR3 region is CASSLNRYEQYF. The CDR3 DNA sequence: TGTGCCAGCAGTTTAAACAGATACGAGCAGTACTTC.